The 18 T cell receptor beta chains reported below all come from one sample, sequenced in a study of blood T cell repertoires in COVID-19. Here immunoSEQ multiplex PCR was the method, and the copy in TCRdb shows in-frame clones only, minus some. The sample lists roughly 300,000 clones; roughly 84% were seen once. Sequenced input: peripheral blood. The source is a human donor with COVID-19, enrolled during active disease. The donor label of this sample is uncertain.

The chain combines TRBV11-2 with TRBJ2-6, with D maybe TRBD1 (6 bases). Per germline, CDR1 SGHAT and CDR2 FQNNGV. Trimming took 5 bases from V and 0 from J, leaving 11 bases between them. This CDR3 is built from 16 residues. This chain's CDR3 is CASSRTGLSGANVLTF. The DNA of the CDR3 is TGTGCCAGCAGCCGCACAGGGCTCTCTGGGGCCAACGTCCTGACTTTC.

The chain is built from TRBV4-3 and TRBJ2-5; 7 positions agree with TRBD2. The CDR3 sequence is 16 residues long. Germline V lookup: CDR1 LGHNA, CDR2 YSLEER. V dropped 2 bases and J dropped 2; count of bases not matched to a gene: 8. The CDR3 sequence is CASSQFGGSGQETQYF. For the CDR3, the DNA is TGCGCCAGCAGCCAATTCGGCGGGAGTGGTCAAGAGACCCAGTACTTC.

The chain has TRBV3-1 (or the pseudogene TRBV3-2) and TRBJ1-1, with D unresolved. Trimming took off 3 bases at V and 3 bases at J, with 5 bases between the two ends. From germline, CDR1 is LGHDT and CDR2 YNNKEL (reference sequence). The CDR3 totals 12 residues. For the CDR3, the DNA is TGTGCCAGCAGCCAGTATGACACTGAAGCTTTCTTT. Its protein product is CASSQYDTEAFF.

The V gene is TRBV10-2, the J gene TRBJ2-7; 9 bases are a match to TRBD2. The CDR3 length is 17 residues. V gave up 0 bases and J gave up 5 bases; unmatched junction bases: 11. CDR1 and CDR2 (germline): WSHSY, SAAADI. In DNA form, the CDR3 reads TGCGCCAGCAGTGAGTCAATAGGGGTAGCGGGAGTCAACGAGCAGTACTTC. Protein: CASSESIGVAGVNEQYF.

This chain uses TRBV21-1 with TRBJ1-6. TRBV21-1 is shown as a pseudogene. The CDR3 length is 17 residues. The CDR3 is CASSTIPGLSYNSPLHF. The CDR3 DNA sequence: TGTGCCAGCAGCACTATCCCGGGTCTTTCCTATAATTCACCCCTCCACTTT.

V and J are TRBV9 and TRBJ1-2, with 7 bases matching TRBD1. The CDR3 contains 14 residues. Germline V gives CDR1 SGDLS, CDR2 YYNGEE. V gave up 5 bases and J gave up 4 bases; unmatched junction bases: 8. The DNA of the CDR3 is TGTGCCAGCAGTTCGCAGGGGGTTAGCTATGGCTACACCTTC. The encoded protein is CASSSQGVSYGYTF.

In its sample, this clone was seen a few times. V usage is TRBV9 and J usage is TRBJ1-1; D perhaps matches TRBD1 (6 bases). V shed 0 bases and J shed 1 base, with 10 bases lying between them. The germline CDR1 and CDR2 sequences are SGDLS and YYNGEE. This CDR3 comprises 15 residues. The CDR3 bases are TGTGCCAGCAGCGTAGCTACAGGGAGGAACACTGAAGCTTTCTTT. It encodes CASSVATGRNTEAFF.

The chain employs TRBV19 and TRBJ2-2; 8 bases are a match to TRBD2. With 6 bases clipped from V and 0 bases from J, the junction kept 3 bases outside the gene matches. CDR3 length equals 15 residues. CDR1 and CDR2 (germline): LNHDA, SQIVND (reference sequence). The CDR3 loop is CASRPTSANTGELFF. The CDR3 DNA follows: TGTGCCAGTAGGCCGACTAGCGCGAACACCGGGGAGCTGTTTTTT.

The CDR3 bases are TGTGCCTCAAGGCCGGGGATGAGCTCTGGAAACACCATATATTTT. It yields the protein CASRPGMSSGNTIYF. The J gene is TRBJ1-3, the V gene TRBV6-5; D is undetermined. V lost 11 bases and J lost 0, with 17 bases in between. This CDR3 spans 15 amino acids. Germline V gives CDR1 MNHEY, CDR2 SVGAGI.

This chain's CDR3 is CASRPGLAGGPPPGELFF. In DNA form, the CDR3 reads TGCGCCAGCAGACCGGGACTAGCGGGAGGGCCGCCTCCCGGGGAGCTGTTTTTT. The rearrangement uses TRBV5-1 and TRBJ2-2, with TRBD2 matching over 16 bases. V shed 5 bases and J 6 bases; nucleotides not matched to a gene: 10. This CDR3 is 18 amino acids long. CDR1 is SGHRS, CDR2 YFSETQ, per germline.

This clone has just one count. V gene TRBV4-2 combines with J gene TRBJ2-7, with 14 bases matching TRBD2. Losses at the gene ends were 1 base for V and 4 bases for J; bases not matched to a gene: 3. CDR1 LGHNA and CDR2 YNFKEQ come from the germline V gene. This CDR3 has 16 amino acids. CDR3 bases: TGTGCCAGCAGCCAAGCCCGGACTAGCGGGAGGTACGAGCAGTACTTC. Its protein is CASSQARTSGRYEQYF.

This clone occurred once. This chain uses TRBV27 with TRBJ2-7; D may be TRBD2 (5 bases). CDR1 and CDR2 (germline): MNHEY, SMNVEV (reference sequence). The CDR3 extends over 14 amino acids. The V gene lost 6 bases and the J gene lost 7 bases, with 19 bases spanning the gap. In DNA, the CDR3 is TGTGCCAGCAGGAGGGAAGGGTCGTTTAGGGAGCAGTACTTC. Translation: CASRREGSFREQYF.

J is TRBJ2-5 and V is TRBV6-5, with D possibly TRBD2 on 5 matching bases. This CDR3 has 14 residues. Germline loops: CDR1 MNHEY, CDR2 SVGAGI. The germline V and J ends were trimmed by 6 bases and 4 bases, with 15 bases remaining between them. The CDR3 DNA reads as TGTGCCAGCAGAAAGGACTGGGGTGGAGAGACCCAGTACTTC. This encodes CASRKDWGGETQYF.

The chain links TRBV29-1 to TRBJ2-7, with 13 bases identical to TRBD2. The CDR3 totals 14 residues. Trimming took 4 bases from V and 2 from J; bases not matched to a gene: 2. Germline CDR1 reads SQVTM; CDR2 reads ANQGSEA. CDR3 protein: CSVVTSGRAYEQYF. In nucleotides, the CDR3 is TGCAGCGTTGTAACTAGCGGGAGGGCCTACGAGCAGTACTTC.

V gene TRBV7-8 combines with J gene TRBJ1-6, with 12 bases lining up with TRBD1. Germline V gene data show CDR1 as SGHVS and CDR2 as FQNEAQ. After removal of 4 bases from V and 9 bases from J, the junction contained 4 bases not matched to a gene. CDR3 length: 15 residues. DNA for the CDR3: TGTGCCAGCAGCTCCCGGGACAGGGGGCTTTCACCCCTCCACTTT. Its protein is CASSSRDRGLSPLHF.

The V and J genes are TRBV2 and TRBJ1-3; D unresolved. Germline V gene sequence: CDR1 SNHLY, CDR2 FYNNEI. V gave up 3 bases and J gave up 1 base, with 4 bases separating them. The CDR3 is 13 residues long. Here the CDR3 DNA reads TGTGCCAGCAGTGAGGCATCTGGAAACACCATATATTTT. It is translated as CASSEASGNTIYF. The variable domain in full, completed from reference TRBV2 and TRBJ1-3, reads EPEVTQTPSHQVTQMGQEVILRCVPISNHLYFYWYRQILGQKVEFLVSFYNNEISEKSEIFDDQFSVERPDGSNFTLKIRSTKLEDSAMYFCASSEASGNTIYFGEGSWLTVV.

V usage is TRBV12-3 or TRBV12-4 and J usage is TRBJ1-1; D gene uncertain. The CDR3 extends over 13 amino acids. Trimming removed 3 bases from V and 7 bases from J, with 12 bases in between. CDR3: CASSFGVAVEAFF. CDR3 nucleotide sequence: TGTGCCAGCAGTTTCGGTGTAGCCGTTGAAGCTTTCTTT.

The V call is TRBV3-1 (or the pseudogene TRBV3-2), the J call TRBJ1-1; 8 bases are shared with TRBD1. This CDR3 is 15 amino acids long. The V gene end was trimmed by 0 bases and the J gene end by 8 bases; junction bases not matched to a gene: 8. CDR1 and CDR2 (germline): LGHDT, YNNKEL (reference sequence). The CDR3 sequence: CASSQDWAGGREAFF. As DNA, the CDR3 is TGTGCCAGCAGCCAAGATTGGGCAGGGGGCAGGGAAGCTTTCTTT.